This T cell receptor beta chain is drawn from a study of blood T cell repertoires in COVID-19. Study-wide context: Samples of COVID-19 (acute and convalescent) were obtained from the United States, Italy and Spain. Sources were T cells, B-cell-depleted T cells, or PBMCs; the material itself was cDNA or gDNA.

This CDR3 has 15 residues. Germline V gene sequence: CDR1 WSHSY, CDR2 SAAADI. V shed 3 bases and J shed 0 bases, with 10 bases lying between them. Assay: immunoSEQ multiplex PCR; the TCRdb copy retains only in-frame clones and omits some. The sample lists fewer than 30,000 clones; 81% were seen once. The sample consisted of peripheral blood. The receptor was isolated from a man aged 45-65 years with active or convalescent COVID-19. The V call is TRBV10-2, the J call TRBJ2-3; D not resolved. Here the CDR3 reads CASSEIPESTDTQYF. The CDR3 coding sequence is TGCGCCAGCAGTGAAATCCCGGAGAGCACAGATACGCAGTATTTT.